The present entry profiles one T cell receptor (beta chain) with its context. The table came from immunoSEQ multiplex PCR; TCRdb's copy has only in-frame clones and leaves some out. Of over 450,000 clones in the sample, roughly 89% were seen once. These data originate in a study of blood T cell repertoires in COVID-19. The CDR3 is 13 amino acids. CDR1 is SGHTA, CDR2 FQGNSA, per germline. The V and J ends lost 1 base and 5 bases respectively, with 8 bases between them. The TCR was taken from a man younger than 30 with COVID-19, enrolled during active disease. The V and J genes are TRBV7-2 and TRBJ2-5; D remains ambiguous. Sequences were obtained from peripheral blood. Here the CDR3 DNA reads TGTGCCAGCAGCTTAGACAGAAGGGAGACCCAGTACTTC. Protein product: CASSLDRRETQYF. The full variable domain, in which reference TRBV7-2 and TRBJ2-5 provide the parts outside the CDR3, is GAGVSQSPSNKVTEKGKDVELRCDPISGHTALYWYRQSLGQGLEFLIYFQGNSAPDKSGLPSDRFSAERTGGSVSTLTIQRTQQEDSAVYLCASSLDRRETQYFGPGTRLLVL.